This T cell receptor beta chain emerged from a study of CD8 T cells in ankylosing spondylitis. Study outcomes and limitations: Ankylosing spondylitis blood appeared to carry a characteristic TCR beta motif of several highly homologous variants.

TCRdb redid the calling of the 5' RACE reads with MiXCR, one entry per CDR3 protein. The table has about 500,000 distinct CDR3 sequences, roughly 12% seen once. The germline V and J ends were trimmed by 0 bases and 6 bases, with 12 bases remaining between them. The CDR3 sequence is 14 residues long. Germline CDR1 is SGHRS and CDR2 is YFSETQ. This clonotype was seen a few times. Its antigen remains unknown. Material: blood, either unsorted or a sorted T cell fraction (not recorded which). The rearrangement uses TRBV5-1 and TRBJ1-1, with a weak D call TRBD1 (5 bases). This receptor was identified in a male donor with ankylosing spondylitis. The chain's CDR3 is CASSLGGTGSEAFF. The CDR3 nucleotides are TGCGCCAGCAGCTTGGGGGGGACGGGTTCTGAAGCTTTCTTT.